These 20 T cell receptor beta chains were sequenced from one sample in a study of long-term antiretroviral therapy in people with HIV. At the survey level, the v3.0 immunoSEQ assay was run. Method: immunoSEQ multiplex PCR; TCRdb's copy keeps in-frame clones and lacks some. Seen here are more than 20,000 clones, 84% observed once, and the top ten hold almost 3.5%. This specimen consisted of unsorted PBMCs, obtained 1.9 years after starting antiretroviral therapy. The source of these receptors is a woman aged 45-65 years with HIV.

The V gene is TRBV5-5, the J gene TRBJ2-1; 7 bases are shared with TRBD1. The junction had 2 bases not matched to a gene; V was cut back by 4 bases and J by 4 bases. The CDR3 spans 13 residues. Per germline, CDR1 SGHKS and CDR2 YYEKEE (reference sequence). The CDR3 DNA follows: TGTGCCAGCAGCCCACAGGGGTACAATGAGCAGTTCTTC. This sequence encodes CASSPQGYNEQFF.

The CDR3 loop is CASSKSGGAVDTQYF. The DNA for the CDR3 is TGTGCCAGTAGTAAAAGCGGGGGGGCCGTTGATACGCAGTATTTT. The chain recombines TRBV19 with TRBJ2-3; 10 bases match TRBD2. The trim removed 4 bases at V and 6 bases at J, leaving 7 bases unmatched. Germline V CDR1 and CDR2: LNHDA, SQIVND (reference sequence). The CDR3 has 15 residues.

This chain links TRBV2 with TRBJ2-7; TRBD1 matches 7 bases. CDR3 length: 13 amino acids. The V gene end was trimmed by 8 bases and the J gene end by 5 bases; junction bases not matched to a gene: 9. The germline V gene has CDR1 SNHLY and CDR2 FYNNEI. The CDR3 protein is CASSQGNRDEQYF. CDR3 bases: TGTGCCAGCTCACAGGGGAATAGGGACGAGCAGTACTTC. The whole variable domain, remainder taken from reference TRBV2 and TRBJ2-7, is EPEVTQTPSHQVTQMGQEVILRCVPISNHLYFYWYRQILGQKVEFLVSFYNNEISEKSEIFDDQFSVERPDGSNFTLKIRSTKLEDSAMYFCASSQGNRDEQYFGPGTRLTVT.

The CDR3 spells CASSVLPYSTDTQYF. In DNA form, the CDR3 reads TGTGCCAGCAGCGTCCTGCCCTATAGCACAGATACGCAGTATTTT. The J gene is TRBJ2-3, the V gene TRBV9; D remains unclear. Looked up from germline, CDR1 is SGDLS and CDR2 is YYNGEE. This CDR3 spans 15 amino acids. Trimming stripped 2 bases from V and 0 bases from J, with 10 bases between.

CDR3 nucleotide sequence: TGCGCCAGCAGCTCTCTCGGGACAGGGGAGGATACGCAGTATTTT. It translates to CASSSLGTGEDTQYF. V gene TRBV5-1 combines with J gene TRBJ2-3; 10 bases line up with TRBD1. Per germline, CDR1 SGHRS and CDR2 YFSETQ. V trimming: 3 bases; J trimming: 6 bases; junction bases outside the gene matches: 7. There are 15 residues in the CDR3. Full variable domain (rest looked up from reference TRBV5-1 and TRBJ2-3): KAGVTQTPRYLIKTRGQQVTLSCSPISGHRSVSWYQQTPGQGLQFLFEYFSETQRNKGNFPGRFSGRQFSNSRSEMNVSTLELGDSALYLCASSSLGTGEDTQYFGPGTRLTVL.

This chain uses TRBV7-2 with TRBJ1-1, with unresolved D. Germline assignment: CDR1 SGHTA and CDR2 FQGNSA. The CDR3 consists of 13 residues. V was trimmed by 1 base and J by 4 bases, leaving 7 bases between them. DNA for the CDR3: TGTGCCAGCAGCTTAGGTGGGGTCACTGAAGCTTTCTTT. It is translated as CASSLGGVTEAFF.

The chain joins TRBV4-1 to TRBJ1-2; no definite D call. Germline loops: CDR1 MGHRA, CDR2 YSYEKL. Trimming took 4 bases from V and 6 from J, leaving 15 bases between them. The CDR3 has 14 residues. CDR3 DNA: TGCGCCAGCAGCCGAACCGGGGAAATCGATGGCTACACCTTC. Encoded protein: CASSRTGEIDGYTF.

The rearrangement joins TRBV5-1 to TRBJ2-7; D is ambiguous. This CDR3 is built from 13 residues. Trimming pared 4 bases from V and 5 bases from J, leaving 13 bases between. The V gene's germline CDR1 is SGHRS and CDR2 YFSETQ. This chain's CDR3 is CASSDVLYNEQYF. The CDR3 DNA follows: TGCGCCAGCAGCGACGTATTATACAACGAGCAGTACTTC.

V gene TRBV19 combines with J gene TRBJ1-1; D gene uncertain. Germline-derived CDR1 and CDR2 are LNHDA and SQIVND (reference sequence). The V end lost 4 bases, the J end lost 3 bases, and 15 bases lay between the germline ends. This CDR3 has 15 residues. The DNA of the CDR3 is TGTGCCAGTAGTACAAAGAGCGTCCAGGACACTGAAGCTTTCTTT. The encoded protein is CASSTKSVQDTEAFF.

V gene TRBV9 combines with J gene TRBJ1-1, with D possibly TRBD1 on 5 matching bases. V lost 3 bases, J lost 4 bases, and 10 bases lay in between. Germline V gives CDR1 SGDLS, CDR2 YYNGEE. The CDR3 extends over 13 amino acids. CDR3 DNA sequence: TGTGCCAGCAGCGACGGGAGGGGCACTGAAGCTTTCTTT. It codes for CASSDGRGTEAFF.

This clone was observed a single time. The genes are TRBV27 and TRBJ1-1, with a weak D call TRBD1 (5 bases). Germline CDR1 and CDR2: MNHEY and SMNVEV (reference sequence). V was clipped by 2 bases and J by 6 bases, with 10 bases between them. This CDR3 is 13 amino acids long. Here the CDR3 reads CASSLGGEAEAFF. The CDR3 DNA sequence: TGTGCCAGCAGTTTAGGGGGGGAGGCTGAAGCTTTCTTT.

The V call is TRBV5-4, the J call TRBJ1-1, with 7 bases identical to TRBD1. Germline assignment: CDR1 SGHNT and CDR2 YYREEE (reference sequence). V lost 0 bases and J lost 1; bases outside the gene matches: 12. CDR3 length equals 18 residues. For the CDR3, the DNA is TGTGCCAGCAGCTTGGGCAGGGCGGCAGGGGGAGGGAACACTGAAGCTTTCTTT. Translating it yields CASSLGRAAGGGNTEAFF.

The chain employs TRBV6-5 and TRBJ2-7; 9 positions agree with TRBD1. The CDR3 consists of 15 residues. V trimming: 0 bases; J trimming: 2 bases; junction bases outside the gene matches: 2. Germline values: CDR1 MNHEY, CDR2 SVGAGI. CDR3 loop: CASSYSGTGTYEQYF. In DNA form, the CDR3 reads TGTGCCAGCAGTTACTCGGGGACAGGGACCTACGAGCAGTACTTC.

This clone was seen a handful of times. V usage is TRBV16 and J usage is TRBJ2-7, with 7 bases aligning to TRBD1. Trimming took 4 bases from V and 4 from J; bases not matched to a gene: 4. The CDR3 sequence is 13 residues long. Per germline, CDR1 KGHSY and CDR2 FQNENV. In nucleotides, the CDR3 is TGTGCCAGCAGCCGGGGACAGAGTTACGAGCAGTACTTC. It codes for CASSRGQSYEQYF.

This clone was counted a single time. The rearrangement links TRBV4-3 to TRBJ1-2; possibly TRBD1 for D (5 bases). This CDR3 spans 15 amino acids. Trimming took off 1 base at V and 2 bases at J, with 11 bases between the two ends. CDR1 and CDR2 from the germline V gene are LGHNA and YSLEER. The CDR3 DNA sequence: TGCGCCAGCAGCCAAGTCACCGGGACCAACTATGGCTACACCTTC. It encodes CASSQVTGTNYGYTF.

V and J are TRBV7-9 and TRBJ2-7; D is perhaps TRBD2 (6 bases). This CDR3 is 17 amino acids long. CDR1 and CDR2 (germline): SEHNR, FQNEAQ (reference sequence). V was cut by 10 bases and J by 2 bases, with 27 bases left in between. CDR3 sequence (DNA): TGTGCCACCACCCTATTTCCCCCCGGGACTTTAGCCTACGAGCAGTACTTC. Its translation is CATTLFPPGTLAYEQYF.

The V call is TRBV29-1, the J call TRBJ2-5, with a weak D call TRBD1 (6 bases). There are 14 residues in the CDR3. Germline CDR1 reads SQVTM; CDR2 reads ANQGSEA. V lost 7 bases to trimming and J lost 0 bases, with 15 bases between them. This CDR3 reads CSARDTLYQETQYF. The CDR3 region has the DNA TGCAGCGCCCGGGACACCCTGTACCAAGAGACCCAGTACTTC.

This clone was observed once. The chain recombines TRBV19 with TRBJ1-4; TRBD1 might be the D (5 bases). With 5 bases removed from V and 0 bases from J, the gap between germline ends came to 10 bases. Germline V lookup: CDR1 LNHDA, CDR2 SQIVND (reference sequence). The CDR3 is 15 amino acids. DNA for the CDR3: TGTGCCAGTAGTTCCGAGACAGCAACTAATGAAAAACTGTTTTTT. This encodes CASSSETATNEKLFF.

The DNA of the CDR3 is TGCGCCAGCAGCCAAGATCAAGCGCCCCGGACTGAAGCTTTCTTT. It translates to CASSQDQAPRTEAFF. The rearrangement uses TRBV4-1 and TRBJ1-1; D unresolved. Germline CDR1 is MGHRA and CDR2 is YSYEKL. The V and J ends lost 0 bases and 5 bases respectively, with 13 bases between them. This CDR3 spans 15 amino acids.

This clone was seen more than once but under ten times. This chain uses TRBV13 with TRBJ1-1, with D maybe TRBD1 (6 bases). The CDR3 sequence is 14 residues long. Trimming left V 1 base short and J 5 bases short, with 11 bases between. The germline V gene has CDR1 PRHDT and CDR2 FYEKMQ (reference sequence). The CDR3 DNA reads as TGTGCCAGCAGCTTAGCGGGGGGGCGGACTGAAGCTTTCTTT. Translating it yields CASSLAGGRTEAFF.